This T cell receptor (beta chain) was sequenced during a study of blood T cell repertoires in COVID-19. V shed 2 bases, J shed 0 bases, and the junction held 11 bases outside the gene matches. The CDR3 runs 18 residues. Germline V lookup: CDR1 LGHNT, CDR2 FRNRAP. Profiling relied on immunoSEQ multiplex PCR, and the TCRdb table lists in-frame clones only, not all of them. The sample shows almost 500,000 clones, approximately 90% of them seen only once. The gene calls are TRBV12-5 and TRBJ2-7; 9 positions match TRBD2. This clonotype was obtained from a woman aged 55-69 years who had recovered from COVID-19. The specimen sequenced was PBMCs or T cells enriched from blood (not recorded which). As DNA, the CDR3 is TGTGCTAGTGGTTTGATGGCGGGGGGGCGAACTAGCTCCTACGAGCAGTACGTC. Residues: CASGLMAGGRTSSYEQYV.